Presented here are 16 T cell receptor beta chains from one specimen sequenced in a study of T-cell reconstitution after alpha-beta-depleted transplantation in children. The TCRbeta library was prepared with unique molecular identifiers. MiXCR was run by TCRdb on the PCR reads, yielding one entry per CDR3 protein. The sample has fewer than 200,000 distinct CDR3 sequences, approximately 6.6% seen once. The material was PBMCs from the stem cell graft donor, obtained from the stem cell graft. These receptors were taken from a human donor who donated a stem cell graft to a child with Wiskott-Aldrich syndrome.

This clonotype was detected ten times or more. V is TRBV28 and J is TRBJ1-6; the match to TRBD1 covers 9 bases. The J segment lost 4 bases and the V segment lost 6 bases, leaving 7 bases of the junction unmatched. Germline V gene sequence: CDR1 MDHEN, CDR2 SYDVKM. This CDR3 is built from 16 residues. CDR3 loop: CASRGLGQGYNSPLHF. In DNA, the CDR3 is TGTGCCAGCAGGGGACTGGGACAGGGATATAATTCACCCCTCCACTTT.

There are many counts of this clonotype. The genes are TRBV7-9 and TRBJ1-2; D is unresolved. Germline V CDR1 and CDR2: SEHNR, FQNEAQ (reference sequence). The CDR3 runs to 14 residues. The V and J ends lost 3 bases and 9 bases respectively, with 17 bases between them. CDR3 sequence reads: CASSFNRLWFRYTF. The CDR3 bases are TGTGCCAGCAGCTTCAACAGACTTTGGTTCCGCTACACCTTC.

A note on this clonotype: One junction end does not reproduce the germline sequence, and a read error may be involved. The chain has TRBV23-1 and TRBJ2-2; TRBD1 might be the D (6 bases). TRBV23-1 is marked as an open reading frame, function uncertain. CDR3 size: 14 residues. CDR3 bases: TGTGTCACCTGTCACCAGGGGCGCCCTGGGGAGCTGTTTTTT. It codes for CVTCHQGRPGELFF.

This clonotype was observed many times. This chain joins TRBV30 and TRBJ2-3, with 7 positions matching TRBD1. CDR1 and CDR2 from the germline V gene are GTSNPN and SVGIG (reference sequence). The CDR3 contains 14 residues. The J segment lost 4 bases and the V segment lost 2 bases, leaving 6 bases of the junction unmatched. CDR3 sequence: CAWSTGDIPDTQYF. The CDR3 nucleotides are TGTGCCTGGAGTACAGGGGATATCCCAGATACGCAGTATTTT.

The rearrangement uses TRBV18 and TRBJ2-6, with TRBD2 as a possible D gene (6 bases). Trimming left V 6 bases short and J 4 bases short, with 19 bases between. Germline-derived CDR1 and CDR2 are KGHSH and LQKENI. CDR3 length: 17 amino acids. Here the CDR3 DNA reads TGTGCCAGCTCCCGTACCAGTGGAGGGGACGGGGCCAACGTCCTGACTTTC. The encoded protein is CASSRTSGGDGANVLTF.

This clonotype came up many times. The V gene is TRBV5-1, the J gene TRBJ2-1, with 13 positions matching TRBD2. Germline V gene data show CDR1 as SGHRS and CDR2 as YFSETQ. V trimming: 3 bases; J trimming: 10 bases; junction bases outside the gene matches: 7. The length of the CDR3 is 15 residues. This CDR3 is CASSYGTSGAREQFF. The CDR3 DNA reads as TGCGCCAGCAGCTATGGGACTAGCGGGGCCAGGGAGCAGTTCTTC. The whole variable domain, filled in from reference TRBV5-1 and TRBJ2-1, reads KAGVTQTPRYLIKTRGQQVTLSCSPISGHRSVSWYQQTPGQGLQFLFEYFSETQRNKGNFPGRFSGRQFSNSRSEMNVSTLELGDSALYLCASSYGTSGAREQFFGPGTRLTVL.

This clonotype has a count of ten or more. The V call is TRBV12-3 or TRBV12-4, the J call TRBJ2-2; tentative D call: TRBD2 (5 bases). V was cut by 3 bases and J by 6 bases, with 14 bases left in between. This CDR3 spans 15 amino acids. The CDR3 spells CASSFWPEGAGELFF. The DNA of the CDR3 is TGTGCCAGCAGTTTCTGGCCCGAGGGAGCCGGGGAGCTGTTTTTT.

This clonotype was counted many times. The V call is TRBV18, the J call TRBJ1-2; D not resolved. Germline V gene data show CDR1 as KGHSH and CDR2 as LQKENI. The V end was cut by 2 bases, the J end by 4 bases, with 11 bases between. The CDR3 totals 14 residues. The CDR3 nucleotides are TGTGCCAGCTCACCAGTAGTGGATTCCTATGGCTACACCTTC. Encoded protein: CASSPVVDSYGYTF.

This clonotype was detected many times. The J gene is TRBJ2-3, the V gene TRBV20-1, with 9 bases lining up with TRBD1. V trimming: 3 bases; J trimming: 3 bases; junction bases outside the gene matches: 7. This CDR3 is 15 amino acids long. Germline V CDR1 and CDR2: DFQATT, SNEGSKA (reference sequence). The CDR3 DNA is TGCAGTGCTAGGGCGGACAGGGGTTATACAGATACGCAGTATTTT. It codes for CSARADRGYTDTQYF.

The chain couples TRBV5-1 to TRBJ2-1; the match to TRBD1 covers 7 bases. Looked up from germline, CDR1 is SGHRS and CDR2 is YFSETQ. The CDR3 consists of 15 residues. The junction had 5 bases not matched to a gene; V was cut back by 4 bases and J by 1 base. CDR3 DNA: TGCGCCAGCAGCCCTGGGACAGCTTCCTACAATGAGCAGTTCTTC. Translation gives CASSPGTASYNEQFF.

This clonotype was counted ten times or more. The chain joins TRBV29-1 to TRBJ2-5; a weak D match, TRBD1 (5 bases). Germline V lookup: CDR1 SQVTM, CDR2 ANQGSEA. This CDR3 contains 13 residues. The V end lost 1 base, the J end lost 5 bases, and 11 bases lay between the germline ends. The CDR3 DNA reads as TGCAGCGTTGAAGTTCAGGGCAAGGAGACCCAGTACTTC. Residues: CSVEVQGKETQYF.

This clonotype appeared many times. The rearrangement joins TRBV20-1 to TRBJ1-1; D uncertain. CDR3 length: 13 residues. Germline lookup yields CDR1 DFQATT and CDR2 SNEGSKA (reference sequence). V dropped 6 bases and J dropped 0 bases, with 11 bases sitting between them. CDR3 sequence: CSASDELNTEAFF. The CDR3 nucleotides read TGCAGTGCCTCGGACGAGTTGAACACTGAAGCTTTCTTT.

The chain links TRBV5-5 to TRBJ2-5; D not certain. The CDR3 runs 14 residues. CDR1 is SGHKS, CDR2 YYEKEE, per germline (reference sequence). The V and J ends lost 4 bases and 4 bases respectively, with 14 bases between them. CDR3 sequence (DNA): TGTGCCAGCAGCAAACAAGGGTGGGGAGAGACCCAGTACTTC. Amino acids: CASSKQGWGETQYF.

This clonotype was detected ten times or more. The gene calls are TRBV10-2 and TRBJ1-1; 9 bases fit TRBD1. CDR1 and CDR2 from the germline V gene are WSHSY and SAAADI. The CDR3 is made up of 14 amino acids. V lost 6 bases to trimming and J lost 6 bases; unmatched junction nucleotides: 8. The CDR3 DNA follows: TGCGCCAGCAGCCCCGGACAGGGGCCGCCTGAAGCTTTCTTT. Translated: CASSPGQGPPEAFF.

V gene TRBV4-2 combines with J gene TRBJ1-1, with 10 bases lining up with TRBD1. Trimming removed 3 bases from V and 0 bases from J; junction bases left unmatched: 7. This CDR3 has 17 residues. Germline CDR1 LGHNA, CDR2 YNFKEQ. DNA of the CDR3: TGTGCCAGCAGCCAGGCTCGGACAGGGGGTGTGAACACTGAAGCTTTCTTT. Amino acids: CASSQARTGGVNTEAFF.

This clonotype was recorded many times. This chain uses TRBV20-1 with TRBJ1-2, with a tentative D call TRBD1 (6 bases). The ends were cut back, 6 bases at V and 6 bases at J, with 14 bases in the middle. Germline assignment: CDR1 DFQATT and CDR2 SNEGSKA (reference sequence). The CDR3 runs to 12 residues. In DNA form, the CDR3 reads TGCAGTGCCAATCGACAGGATGATGGCTACACCTTC. It is translated as CSANRQDDGYTF.